This passage covers 26 T cell receptor beta chains from one sample sequenced in a study of blood T cell repertoires in COVID-19. Only in-frame clones appear in the TCRdb table, and some are missing; sequencing was by immunoSEQ multiplex PCR. Of tens of thousands of clones listed, 65% to 90% are singletons. Sample: peripheral blood. The receptor source for this set is a man aged 80 or over with acute or convalescent COVID-19.

V gene TRBV6-6 combines with J gene TRBJ2-2; D possibly corresponds to TRBD1 (6 bases). Germline V gene sequence: CDR1 MNHNY, CDR2 SVGAGI (reference sequence). V was shortened by 5 bases and J by 9 bases, with 10 bases between the two germline ends. There are 12 residues in the CDR3. CDR3 DNA: TGTGCCAGCAGTCCGGGACATCGGGAGCTGTTTTTT. Translating it yields CASSPGHRELFF.

The count of this clone is one. The chain has TRBV24-1 and TRBJ2-3; 9 bases are a match to TRBD2. Germline V gene sequence: CDR1 KGHDR, CDR2 SFDVKD. The CDR3 consists of 15 residues. V was clipped by 5 bases and J by 2 bases; unmatched bases: 4. CDR3 coding DNA: TGTGCCACCAGTGGGCGGGAGGGAACCACAGATACGCAGTATTTT. This gives the protein CATSGREGTTDTQYF.

This chain links TRBV19 with TRBJ1-1; possible D gene TRBD1, 5 bases. Germline V lookup: CDR1 LNHDA, CDR2 SQIVND (reference sequence). The ends were cut back, 5 bases at V and 0 bases at J, with 10 bases in the middle. This CDR3 contains 14 residues. The chain's CDR3 is CASSFDSMNTEAFF. The DNA for the CDR3 is TGTGCCAGTAGTTTTGACAGTATGAACACTGAAGCTTTCTTT.

V and J are TRBV5-1 and TRBJ2-3; 7 bases align to TRBD2. V dropped 0 bases and J dropped 5; count of bases not matched to a gene: 3. Germline CDR1 is SGHRS and CDR2 is YFSETQ. The CDR3 consists of 14 residues. The DNA of the CDR3 is TGCGCCAGCAGCTTGGTAGCGGGCGAAGATACGCAGTATTTT. Residues: CASSLVAGEDTQYF.

This chain connects TRBV6-5 to TRBJ2-3, with a tentative D call TRBD1 (5 bases). V was clipped by 0 bases and J by 2 bases, with 12 bases between them. Germline V gene data show CDR1 as MNHEY and CDR2 as SVGAGI. This CDR3 has 16 residues. In DNA form, the CDR3 reads TGTGCCAGCAGTTACTCGGGCAGGGCCAACACAGATACGCAGTATTTT. Protein: CASSYSGRANTDTQYF.

This chain joins TRBV7-9 and TRBJ1-4; weak D call: TRBD1 (6 bases). The germline CDR1 and CDR2 sequences are SEHNR and FQNEAQ (reference sequence). Deletions cut 5 bases from V and 6 bases from J, with 13 bases between. The CDR3 is 14 amino acids. The CDR3 coding sequence is TGTGCCAGCAGCCCGTCCGGGGGGCATGAAAAACTGTTTTTT. Translated, it gives CASSPSGGHEKLFF.

This chain connects TRBV18 to TRBJ2-1, with 8 bases aligning to TRBD2. The V gene's germline CDR1 is KGHSH and CDR2 LQKENI. The CDR3 spans 15 residues. V trimming: 3 bases; J trimming: 3 bases; junction bases outside the gene matches: 4. The CDR3 is CASSPGAGGYNEQFF. The CDR3, as DNA: TGTGCCAGCTCACCGGGGGCGGGAGGCTACAATGAGCAGTTCTTC.

This clone showed up just a few times. The chain joins TRBV19 to TRBJ2-1, with TRBD2 matching 11 bases. The CDR3 has 13 amino acids. V lost 9 bases, J lost 13 bases, and 11 bases stayed unmatched. Germline V gene data show CDR1 as LNHDA and CDR2 as SQIVND (reference sequence). CDR3 bases: TGTGCCAGCAGGGGACTAGCGGCTTTCAGACAGTTCTTC. This gives the protein CASRGLAAFRQFF.

The rearrangement links TRBV11-3 to TRBJ2-7, with TRBD1 matching over 12 bases. V dropped 5 bases and J dropped 7; count of bases not matched to a gene: 12. This CDR3 is built from 16 residues. Germline V lookup: CDR1 SGHNT, CDR2 YENEEA. CDR3 bases: TGTGCCAGCAGCGGTCGTGGGACAGGGGGCCGGGGGGAGCAGTACTTC. As protein: CASSGRGTGGRGEQYF.

This clone was picked up one time. Here the CDR3 reads CASSVSGTGDGYTF. The CDR3 DNA reads TGTGCCAGCAGCGTATCCGGGACAGGGGATGGCTACACCTTC. This chain connects TRBV11-2 to TRBJ1-2; TRBD1 matches at 10 bases. J was trimmed by 6 bases and V by 5 bases; bases with no gene match: 6. CDR1 SGHAT and CDR2 FQNNGV come from the germline V gene. The CDR3 is made up of 14 amino acids.

Worth noting for this clone: Germline is not matched at one junction end, which may reflect a read error. J is TRBJ1-1 and V is TRBV6-1; weak D call: TRBD1 (5 bases). Germline V CDR1 and CDR2: MNHNS, SASEGT. CDR3 size: 12 residues. Here the CDR3 reads CASSEGILRASF. The DNA of the CDR3 is TGTGCCAGCAGTGAAGGCATTCTCAGGGCGTCTTTT.

V usage is TRBV20-1 and J usage is TRBJ2-7; TRBD2 matches 10 bases. The CDR3 runs to 15 residues. Germline V gene sequence: CDR1 DFQATT, CDR2 SNEGSKA (reference sequence). V was pared by 3 bases and J by 2 bases, with 7 bases of the junction left unmatched. The CDR3 loop is CSASPTLAGAYEQYF. For the CDR3, the DNA is TGCAGTGCTAGTCCGACCCTAGCGGGAGCCTACGAGCAGTACTTC.

The CDR3 protein is CASSGNPRGNSPLHF. Written as DNA, the CDR3 is TGTGCCAGTAGTGGGAACCCCCGAGGGAATTCACCCCTCCACTTT. J is TRBJ1-6 and V is TRBV19; no clear D gene. The CDR3 is 15 amino acids. The V gene lost 5 bases and the J gene lost 7 bases, with 15 bases spanning the gap. Germline CDR1 is LNHDA and CDR2 is SQIVND (reference sequence).

This rearrangement joins TRBV6-5 to TRBJ1-2; 10 positions match TRBD1. The junction had 0 bases not matched to a gene; V was cut back by 6 bases and J by 8 bases. The CDR3 has 11 residues. CDR1 is MNHEY and CDR2 is SVGAGI in the germline V gene. CDR3 DNA sequence: TGTGCCAGCAGGACAGGGGGCGGCTACACCTTC. Translating gives CASRTGGGYTF.

This chain connects TRBV7-2 to TRBJ2-5; D is possibly TRBD1 (5 bases). Deletions cut 5 bases from V and 1 base from J, with 17 bases between. This CDR3 region has 16 residues. CDR1 is SGHTA and CDR2 is FQGNSA in the germline V gene. CDR3 region: CASSPAPNQGQETQYF. The CDR3 DNA is TGTGCCAGCAGCCCCGCCCCGAACCAGGGCCAAGAGACCCAGTACTTC.

The chain recombines TRBV11-3 with TRBJ2-1; 8 bases line up with TRBD2. Germline loops: CDR1 SGHNT, CDR2 YENEEA. This CDR3 spans 15 amino acids. With V trimmed by 2 bases and J by 9 bases, 9 bases remained unmatched. CDR3 residues: CASSLRVSGSGEQFF. The CDR3 DNA follows: TGTGCCAGCAGCTTACGCGTGAGCGGGAGTGGTGAGCAGTTCTTC.

The rearrangement uses TRBV5-6 and TRBJ2-1, with D maybe TRBD2 (6 bases). With 5 bases removed from V and 3 bases from J, the gap between germline ends came to 24 bases. This CDR3 contains 18 residues. In germline, CDR1 is SGHDT, CDR2 YYEEEE. CDR3 in DNA: TGTGCCAGCAGTTCAGCCAACCAACCCGGGACTCGCTACAATGAGCAGTTCTTC. Amino acids: CASSSANQPGTRYNEQFF.

The rearrangement uses TRBV19 and TRBJ1-2; D remains ambiguous. The CDR3 is made up of 15 amino acids. Germline CDR1 is LNHDA and CDR2 is SQIVND (reference sequence). V was shortened by 0 bases and J by 8 bases, with 16 bases between the two germline ends. The CDR3 DNA reads as TGTGCCAGTAGTATAGATGGGAGGAATTTGGCCGGCTACACCTTC. It specifies CASSIDGRNLAGYTF. The complete variable domain, with remaining parts taken from reference TRBV19 and TRBJ1-2, reads DGGITQSPKYLFRKEGQNVTLSCEQNLNHDAMYWYRQDPGQGLRLIYYSQIVNDFQKGDIAEGYSVSREKKESFPLTVTSAQKNPTAFYLCASSIDGRNLAGYTFGSGTRLTVV.

This clone was seen just once. This chain links TRBV7-8 with TRBJ1-5; D is undetermined. The V end was cut by 1 base, the J end by 0 bases, with 10 bases between. This CDR3 spans 16 amino acids. The germline V gene has CDR1 SGHVS and CDR2 FQNEAQ. CDR3 coding DNA: TGTGCCAGCAGCTTAGTTGCAGTTTATAGCAATCAGCCCCAGCATTTT. This sequence encodes CASSLVAVYSNQPQHF.

J is TRBJ1-5 and V is TRBV27; D remains unclear. The CDR3 spans 15 residues. V lost 0 bases and J lost 5, with 11 bases in between. CDR1 MNHEY and CDR2 SMNVEV come from the germline V gene (reference sequence). Written as DNA, the CDR3 is TGTGCCAGCAGTTTATCCAGCAGGCGAGATCAGCCCCAGCATTTT. Its translation: CASSLSSRRDQPQHF.

This rearrangement joins TRBV6-5 to TRBJ2-5; weak D call: TRBD1 (7 bases). Germline loops: CDR1 MNHEY, CDR2 SVGAGI. The CDR3 has 14 residues. With 7 bases removed from V and 5 bases from J, the gap between germline ends came to 17 bases. The CDR3 protein is CASTGGGAGETQYF. The DNA for the CDR3 is TGTGCCAGCACTGGAGGGGGCGCGGGGGAGACCCAGTACTTC.

This clone was detected only once. This CDR3 is CASTKSGLANGQYF. Here the CDR3 DNA reads TGTGCCAGCACAAAATCCGGACTTGCTAACGGTCAGTACTTC. V and J are TRBV2 and TRBJ2-4; possible D gene TRBD2, 5 bases. The V and J ends lost 7 bases and 12 bases respectively, with 22 bases between them. Germline CDR1 and CDR2: SNHLY and FYNNEI. The CDR3 length is 14 residues.

The rearrangement uses TRBV4-3 and TRBJ1-5; 10 bases align to TRBD1. Losses at the gene ends were 1 base for V and 5 bases for J; bases not matched to a gene: 5. The germline V gene encodes CDR1 LGHNA and CDR2 YSLEER. CDR3 length: 16 amino acids. CDR3: CASSQGAGTGDQPQHF. The CDR3 DNA reads as TGCGCCAGCAGCCAAGGTGCTGGGACAGGGGATCAGCCCCAGCATTTT.

This sequence joins TRBV5-4 and TRBJ2-7; 7 bases agree with TRBD2. This CDR3 is built from 15 residues. The germline gives CDR1 SGHNT, CDR2 YYREEE (reference sequence). The V gene end was trimmed by 1 base and the J gene end by 3 bases; junction bases not matched to a gene: 7. The CDR3 DNA is TGTGCCAGCAGCTTGAGGCAGGGAGGGATCTACGAGCAGTACTTC. It specifies CASSLRQGGIYEQYF.

The genes are TRBV7-2 and TRBJ1-2; no clear D. Deletions cut 5 bases from V and 0 bases from J, with 7 bases between. Germline V CDR1 and CDR2: SGHTA, FQGNSA. The CDR3 is 13 amino acids. CDR3 in DNA: TGTGCCAGCAGCGTACAAGCTAACTATGGCTACACCTTC. This encodes CASSVQANYGYTF.

This chain joins TRBV9 and TRBJ2-1, with 11 bases lining up with TRBD2. The length of the CDR3 is 15 residues. In germline, CDR1 is SGDLS, CDR2 YYNGEE. V was clipped by 0 bases and J by 12 bases; unmatched bases: 8. Written as DNA, the CDR3 is TGTGCCAGCAGCGTAGAGTCTAGCGGGAGGCACTTGCAGTTCTTC. Protein product: CASSVESSGRHLQFF.